This is a list of T cell receptor beta chains from one sample in a study of blood T cells in healthy people across ages. TCRdb ran MiXCR on the 5' RACE reads and lists one entry per CDR3 protein. The sample holds some 710,000 distinct CDR3 sequences, 22% seen once. The sequenced sample consisted of blood. These TCRs come from a man aged 65 to 85 in good health. CDR3s include the opening cysteine and the closing phenylalanine or tryptophan. The order of the fields is D gene, V gene, J gene, clone size, CDR3 protein, CDR3 DNA. The D gene is left open where the match is weak. Not all rows give a size; the values are once, few, many and, for expanded clones, a class.

D: TRBD1; V: TRBV5-1; J: TRBJ1-2; size: -; CDR3: CASSLLAEEGTGGSGYTF; DNA: TGCGCCAGCAGCTTGTTAGCGGAGGAGGGGACAGGGGGCTCTGGCTACACCTTC
D: -; V: TRBV20-1; J: TRBJ2-5; size: -; CDR3: CSARTRQETQYF; DNA: TGCAGTGCTAGGACTAGACAAGAGACCCAGTACTTC
D: TRBD2; V: TRBV12-3/TRBV12-4; J: TRBJ2-3; size: -; CDR3: CASSLMAGGKDTQYF; DNA: TGTGCCAGCAGCCTTATGGCGGGGGGTAAGGATACGCAGTATTTT
D: -; V: TRBV5-1; J: TRBJ2-3; size: once; CDR3: CASNLLLAKDTQYF; DNA: TGCGCCAGCAACTTGCTACTGGCAAAAGATACGCAGTATTTT
D: -; V: TRBV7-9; J: TRBJ2-3; size: few; CDR3: CASSFTDGTIRSTDTQYF; DNA: TGTGCCAGCAGCTTCACGGACGGGACAATCCGCTCCACAGATACGCAGTATTTT
D: TRBD2; V: TRBV10-1; J: TRBJ2-3; size: few; CDR3: CASSEASGDTDTQYF; DNA: TGCGCCAGCAGTGAGGCTAGCGGGGACACAGATACGCAGTATTTT
D: -; V: TRBV28; J: TRBJ1-4; size: few; CDR3: CASSLPRAATNEKLFF; DNA: TGTGCCAGCAGTTTACCCCGGGCGGCAACTAATGAAAAACTGTTTTTT
D: -; V: TRBV11-3; J: TRBJ1-1; size: -; CDR3: CASSGDAGMAFF; DNA: TGTGCCAGCTCAGGGGACGCAGGGATGGCTTTCTTT
D: -; V: TRBV6-2/TRBV6-3; J: TRBJ2-1; size: few; CDR3: CASSYTLNNEQFF; DNA: TGTGCCAGCAGTTACACCCTTAACAATGAGCAGTTCTTC
D: -; V: TRBV24-1; J: TRBJ2-1; size: few; CDR3: CATSGVQGLSSYNEQFF; DNA: TGTGCCACCAGTGGAGTCCAGGGGCTAAGCTCCTACAATGAGCAGTTCTTC
D: -; V: TRBV10-2; J: TRBJ2-7; size: few; CDR3: CASKIISGGEQYF; DNA: TGCGCCAGCAAAATAATTTCAGGTGGCGAGCAGTACTTC
D: -; V: TRBV7-2; J: TRBJ1-2; size: few; CDR3: CASSQPTRLGKSNYGYTF; DNA: TGTGCCAGCAGCCAGCCGACTCGTCTGGGCAAATCTAACTATGGCTACACCTTC
D: -; V: TRBV3-1; J: TRBJ1-2; size: -; CDR3: CASSQGTSYGYTF; DNA: TGTGCCAGCAGCCAAGGGACGTCCTATGGCTACACCTTC
D: TRBD1; V: TRBV6-5; J: TRBJ1-2; size: -; CDR3: CASSHWTGVSYGYTF; DNA: TGTGCCAGCAGCCACTGGACAGGGGTGTCCTATGGCTACACCTTC
D: -; V: TRBV30; J: TRBJ2-2; size: -; CDR3: CACYTFPGAKTGELFF; DNA: TGTGCCTGCTACACTTTTCCAGGGGCGAAGACCGGGGAGCTGTTTTTT
D: -; V: TRBV29-1; J: TRBJ2-5; size: -; CDR3: CSVEDRGSHYF; DNA: TGCAGCGTTGAAGATAGGGGGTCCCACTACTTC
D: -; V: TRBV3-1; J: TRBJ1-2; size: few; CDR3: CASSQDLSGAYGYTF; DNA: TGTGCCAGCAGCCAAGATCTTTCGGGTGCCTATGGCTACACCTTC
D: TRBD2; V: TRBV4-3; J: TRBJ2-1; size: -; CDR3: CASSQELAGGSDEQFF; DNA: TGCGCCAGCAGCCAAGAGTTAGCGGGAGGGAGCGATGAGCAGTTCTTC
D: -; V: TRBV29-1; J: TRBJ2-1; size: -; CDR3: CSVDFGKYEQFF; DNA: TGCAGCGTTGATTTTGGGAAGTATGAGCAGTTCTTC
D: -; V: TRBV4-2; J: TRBJ2-5; size: few; CDR3: CASSQPREETQYF; DNA: TGTGCCAGCAGCCAACCCAGGGAAGAGACCCAGTACTTC
D: -; V: TRBV7-9; J: TRBJ1-5; size: few; CDR3: CASSLEAGTKNQPQHF; DNA: TGTGCCAGCAGCTTAGAGGCCGGGACGAAGAATCAACCCCAGCATTTT
D: TRBD1; V: TRBV7-2; J: TRBJ1-4; size: few; CDR3: CASCVGTGIEKLFF; DNA: TGTGCCAGCTGCGTCGGGACAGGGATTGAAAAACTGTTTTTT
D: -; V: TRBV2; J: TRBJ2-5; size: few; CDR3: CASSEALVAETQYF; DNA: TGTGCCAGCAGTGAAGCGCTAGTTGCGGAGACCCAGTACTTC